This T cell receptor (beta chain) was recorded in a study of cytotoxic CD8 clonotypes in ibrutinib-treated CLL. V lost 7 bases, J lost 2 bases, and 11 bases lay in between. Germline assignment: CDR1 SGHVS and CDR2 FNYEAQ. The CDR3 contains 14 residues. The method was immunoSEQ multiplex PCR; TCRdb's version includes in-frame clones alone and lacks a portion of them. This table holds tens of thousands of clones, approximately 70% found once. The sample consisted of PBMCs, taken at disease progression, from a patient treated with ibrutinib. The receptor was derived from a human donor with chronic lymphocytic leukemia. The chain has TRBV7-6 and TRBJ2-2, with D possibly matching TRBD2 (5 bases). DNA for the CDR3: TGTGCCAGCAACATCGGACTCAACACCGGGGAGCTGTTTTTT. This translates into CASNIGLNTGELFF.